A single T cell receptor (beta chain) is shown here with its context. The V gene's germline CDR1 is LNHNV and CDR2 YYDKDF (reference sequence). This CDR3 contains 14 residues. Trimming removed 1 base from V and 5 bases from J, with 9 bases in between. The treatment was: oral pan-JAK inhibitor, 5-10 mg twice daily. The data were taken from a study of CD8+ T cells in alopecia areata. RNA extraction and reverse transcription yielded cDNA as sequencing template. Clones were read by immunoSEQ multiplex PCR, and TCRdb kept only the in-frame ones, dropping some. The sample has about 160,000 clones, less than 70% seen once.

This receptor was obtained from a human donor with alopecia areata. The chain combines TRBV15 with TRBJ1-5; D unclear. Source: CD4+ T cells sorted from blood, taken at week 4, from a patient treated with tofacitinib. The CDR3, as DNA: TGTGCCACCAGCAGAGCTACCTCTGATCAGCCCCAGCATTTT. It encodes CATSRATSDQPQHF.